Listed below are T cell receptor beta chains from one sample, sequenced in a study of long-term antiretroviral therapy in people with HIV. Clones were sequenced by immunoSEQ multiplex PCR, and TCRdb holds only the in-frame ones, with some missing. The sample includes roughly 29,000 clones, around 85% of them seen just once. The source material was unsorted PBMCs, sampled 3 years after starting antiretroviral therapy. The receptor set was obtained from a middle-aged man with HIV. Each CDR3 is given with its conserved first and last residue. D genes are given only for firm matches. Rows may omit the clone size; those that give it use once, few, many or a size class.

v_call	clone_size	j_call	d_call	cdr3_aa	cdr3_nt
TRBV7-3	NA	TRBJ2-1	NA	CASSLSGTVSSEQFF	TGTGCCAGCAGCTTAAGTGGGACTGTTTCCAGTGAGCAGTTCTTC
TRBV5-1	NA	TRBJ2-7	NA	CASSLGSQGSYEQYF	TGCGCCAGCAGCTTGGGATCCCAGGGCTCCTACGAGCAGTACTTC
TRBV11-2	once	TRBJ2-7	TRBD2	CASSSRASGVSEQYF	TGTGCCAGCAGCTCACGGGCTAGCGGGGTGAGCGAGCAGTACTTC
TRBV10-2	NA	TRBJ1-5	TRBD1	CASSERGRLDSNQPQHF	TGCGCCAGCAGTGAGAGGGGGCGTTTAGATAGCAATCAGCCCCAGCATTTT
TRBV6-6	NA	TRBJ1-1	NA	CAAGLENTEAFF	TGTGCCGCGGGATTAGAGAACACTGAAGCTTTCTTT
TRBV7-9	NA	TRBJ1-4	NA	CASSFSPDGEKLFF	TGTGCCAGCAGCTTTAGCCCGGACGGAGAAAAACTGTTTTTT
TRBV10-2	NA	TRBJ1-4	NA	CASRGIPPNEKLFF	TGCGCCAGCAGAGGAATTCCCCCTAATGAAAAACTGTTTTTT
TRBV7-2	NA	TRBJ2-7	NA	CASSLAGREIAYEQYF	TGTGCCAGCAGCTTAGCTGGACGGGAGATCGCCTACGAGCAGTACTTC
TRBV6-1	NA	TRBJ1-2	NA	CASSEWEGYTF	TGTGCCAGCAGTGAGTGGGAAGGCTACACCTTC
TRBV19	NA	TRBJ1-4	NA	CASSIDQGLGEKLFF	TGTGCCAGTAGTATAGATCAAGGCTTGGGAGAAAAACTGTTTTTT
TRBV5-1	NA	TRBJ1-1	TRBD1	CASSPPDRDTEAFF	TGCGCCAGCAGCCCCCCGGACAGGGACACTGAAGCTTTCTTT
TRBV29-1	NA	TRBJ1-2	NA	CSVERQSNYGYTF	TGCAGCGTTGAACGACAGTCTAACTATGGCTACACCTTC
TRBV7-8	NA	TRBJ2-7	TRBD1	CASSYTDRGSSYEQYF	TGTGCCAGCAGCTATACTGACAGGGGCAGCTCCTACGAGCAGTACTTC
TRBV6-5	NA	TRBJ1-2	NA	CASSYGRQFGNYGYTF	TGTGCCAGCAGTTACGGTCGACAGTTTGGTAACTATGGCTACACCTTC
TRBV4-2	NA	TRBJ1-3	NA	CASSQGGTGNTIYF	TGTGCCAGCAGCCAGGGTGGTACTGGAAACACCATATATTTT
TRBV29-1	NA	TRBJ2-7	NA	CSVEDRRTSESPYEQYF	TGCAGCGTTGAAGATAGGAGGACTTCCGAATCCCCCTACGAGCAGTACTTC
TRBV11-3	NA	TRBJ2-7	NA	CASSLDPASIYEQYF	TGTGCCAGCAGCTTAGATCCGGCCAGCATCTACGAGCAGTACTTC
TRBV11-1	NA	TRBJ2-7	NA	CASSLVQTYEQYF	TGTGCCAGCAGCTTAGTCCAGACCTACGAGCAGTACTTC
TRBV4-2	NA	TRBJ1-2	NA	CASSQDWPDVFTF	TGTGCCAGCAGCCAAGATTGGCCCGACGTCTTCACCTTC
TRBV13	NA	TRBJ2-6	NA	CASSLWGSGANVLTF	TGTGCCAGCAGCTTATGGGGCTCTGGGGCCAACGTCCTGACTTTC
TRBV7-9	NA	TRBJ2-5	NA	CASSLTYQETQYF	TGTGCCAGCAGCTTGACCTACCAAGAGACCCAGTACTTC
TRBV13	NA	TRBJ1-2	TRBD1	CASSLGGGTDYGYTF	TGTGCCAGCAGCTTAGGCGGGGGGACAGACTATGGCTACACCTTC
TRBV20-1	NA	TRBJ1-1	NA	CSASIEDLPFF	TGCAGTGCTAGTATCGAGGATTTGCCTTTCTTT
TRBV14	NA	TRBJ1-1	NA	CASSPQVGNTEAFF	TGTGCCAGCAGCCCTCAGGTTGGGAACACTGAAGCTTTCTTT
TRBV6-5	NA	TRBJ2-5	TRBD1	CASSFGQGAWKTQYF	TGTGCCAGCAGTTTCGGACAGGGGGCTTGGAAGACCCAGTACTTC
TRBV5-5	NA	TRBJ2-1	TRBD2	CASSLVGTSGASYNEQFF	TGTGCCAGCAGCTTAGTGGGGACTAGCGGGGCGTCCTACAATGAGCAGTTCTTC
TRBV7-6	NA	TRBJ2-2	NA	CASSLVTNTGELFF	TGTGCCAGCAGCTTAGTGACGAACACCGGGGAGCTGTTTTTT
TRBV14	NA	TRBJ1-4	NA	CASSLGGSGEKLFF	TGTGCCAGCAGCCTGGGGGGGAGTGGTGAAAAACTGTTTTTT
TRBV30	NA	TRBJ2-7	NA	CAWSVVRGYEQYF	TGTGCCTGGAGTGTTGTGAGAGGCTACGAGCAGTACTTC
TRBV7-9	few	TRBJ1-3	NA	CASSLRDSGNTIYF	TGTGCCAGCAGCTTAAGGGACTCTGGAAACACCATATATTTT
TRBV11-2	NA	TRBJ2-7	NA	CASSLGSEQYF	TGTGCCAGCAGCTTAGGAAGCGAGCAGTACTTC
TRBV5-6	NA	TRBJ2-5	TRBD2	CASSLRASGGDYQETQYF	TGTGCCAGCAGCTTGAGGGCTAGCGGGGGCGACTACCAAGAGACCCAGTACTTC
TRBV7-9	NA	TRBJ2-2	NA	CASSLAPNYPNTGELFF	TGTGCCAGCAGCTTAGCGCCTAATTATCCGAACACCGGGGAGCTGTTTTTT
TRBV21-1	NA	TRBJ1-2	NA	CASRRQPGYTF	TGTGCCAGCAGACGACAGCCCGGCTACACCTTC
TRBV10-1	few	TRBJ2-2	TRBD2	CASNQGLDTGELFF	TGCGCCAGCAATCAGGGACTAGACACCGGGGAGCTGTTTTTT
TRBV19	NA	TRBJ1-4	NA	CASSNRVGNEKLFF	TGTGCCAGTTCTAACAGGGTCGGGAATGAAAAACTGTTTTTT
TRBV19	NA	TRBJ1-5	NA	CASSSGAINSNQPQHF	TGTGCCAGTAGTTCGGGAGCAATTAATAGCAATCAGCCCCAGCATTTT
TRBV5-8	NA	TRBJ1-5	NA	CASSLMVGGGQPQHF	TGTGCCAGCAGCTTGATGGTTGGGGGTGGTCAGCCCCAGCATTTT
TRBV7-9	once	TRBJ2-1	NA	CASSLVGGTGRNEQFF	TGTGCCAGCAGCTTAGTTGGGGGGACGGGTAGGAATGAGCAGTTCTTC
TRBV10-2	NA	TRBJ1-1	NA	CASRLGARTEAFF	TGCGCCAGCAGGTTGGGGGCGCGCACTGAAGCTTTCTTT
TRBV30	NA	TRBJ1-4	TRBD1	CAWSVGTEPEKLFF	TGTGCCTGGAGTGTTGGGACAGAACCTGAAAAACTGTTTTTT
TRBV5-1	NA	TRBJ2-1	TRBD2	CASSLEAGGPFNEQFF	TGCGCCAGCAGCTTGGAAGCGGGAGGGCCTTTTAATGAGCAGTTCTTC
TRBV6-6	NA	TRBJ2-2	NA	CASSYPNTGELFF	TGTGCCAGCAGTTACCCAAATACCGGGGAGCTGTTTTTT
TRBV5-6	NA	TRBJ2-7	NA	CASSLAGGREQYF	TGTGCCAGCAGCTTGGCCGGGGGGCGCGAGCAGTACTTC
TRBV6-6	NA	TRBJ2-7	NA	CASSYSGRAGEQYF	TGTGCCAGCAGTTACTCCGGCAGGGCCGGCGAGCAGTACTTC
TRBV9	NA	TRBJ2-2	NA	CASSAPLGGPNTGELFF	TGTGCCAGCAGCGCCCCCCTTGGGGGCCCTAACACCGGGGAGCTGTTTTTT
TRBV7-2	NA	TRBJ2-2	NA	CASSVRGKRQGFAGELFF	TGTGCCAGCAGCGTCCGGGGGAAGCGGCAGGGGTTCGCCGGGGAGCTGTTTTTT
TRBV5-1	NA	TRBJ1-1	NA	CASIEEAGASEAFF	TGCGCCAGCATTGAGGAGGCGGGGGCATCTGAAGCTTTCTTT
TRBV30	NA	TRBJ2-7	NA	CASGRSSYEQYF	TGTGCGTCGGGACGGAGCTCCTACGAGCAGTACTTC
TRBV4-1	NA	TRBJ1-1	NA	CASSHAPGHSNTEAFF	TGCGCCAGCAGCCATGCGCCGGGACACTCGAACACTGAAGCTTTCTTT
TRBV21-1	once	TRBJ2-1	NA	CASSPLGLAGVNEQFF	TGTGCCAGCAGCCCGCTGGGACTAGCGGGAGTCAATGAGCAGTTCTTC
TRBV5-5	NA	TRBJ2-1	TRBD1	CASNRDRGYNEQFF	TGTGCCAGCAATAGGGACAGGGGGTACAATGAGCAGTTCTTC
TRBV9	NA	TRBJ2-1	TRBD1	CASSVGRGPYNEQFF	TGTGCCAGCAGCGTAGGTAGGGGGCCCTACAATGAGCAGTTCTTC
TRBV4-1	NA	TRBJ2-7	NA	CASSQGSSEQYF	TGCGCCAGCAGCCAAGGATCCTCCGAGCAGTACTTC
TRBV5-5	NA	TRBJ2-7	NA	CASRPAQPGSYEQYF	TGTGCCAGCCGACCGGCACAGCCTGGCTCCTACGAGCAGTACTTC
TRBV6-1	NA	TRBJ1-4	NA	CASSEKIQPTTNEKLFF	TGTGCCAGCAGTGAAAAAATACAGCCCACAACTAATGAAAAACTGTTTTTT
TRBV10-2	NA	TRBJ2-7	NA	CASQVQATYEQYF	TGCGCCAGCCAGGTACAGGCAACCTACGAGCAGTACTTC
TRBV11-3	NA	TRBJ1-1	TRBD1	CASRDRGRSTEAFF	TGTGCCAGCAGAGACAGGGGGCGCAGCACTGAAGCTTTCTTT
TRBV19	NA	TRBJ2-2	NA	CASKRATANTGELFF	TGTGCCAGTAAGCGGGCAACCGCGAACACCGGGGAGCTGTTTTTT